This paragraph reports one T cell receptor (beta chain). This table comes from immunoSEQ multiplex PCR, and its TCRdb copy is limited to in-frame clones, with some not included. The sample has roughly 100,000 clones; about 80% are singletons. This entry comes from a study of T cell clones after liver transplantation. V trimming: 5 bases; J trimming: 2 bases; junction bases outside the gene matches: 11. This CDR3 has 16 amino acids. Looked up from germline, CDR1 is MNHEY and CDR2 is SMNVEV (reference sequence). The sequences come from CD4+ T cells from blood, collected roughly 50 months after liver transplant. The receptor was isolated from a human patient who received a liver transplant. The graft donor may account for some of the T cells. The chain employs TRBV27 and TRBJ2-7; TRBD2 agrees at 8 bases. CDR3 sequence reads: CASSRFSGGKTYEQYF. The DNA for the CDR3 is TGTGCCAGCAGTCGGTTCAGCGGGGGCAAGACCTACGAGCAGTACTTC.